These 28 T cell receptor beta chains came from one sample sequenced in a study of cytomegalovirus exposure and HLA in healthy donors. A multiplex PCR was run with 60 Vbeta primers and 13 Jbeta primers. Method: immunoSEQ multiplex PCR; TCRdb's copy keeps in-frame clones and lacks some. The sample lists 95,000 to 130,000 clones, about four fifths seen once, with about 3.9% in the top ten. The specimen sequenced was PBMCs. These receptors were collected from a woman younger than 45 in good health and CMV-seronegative.

In regard to this clone: Other DNA sequences within the sample encode an identical CDR3. The chain carries TRBV11-3 and TRBJ2-2; D remains ambiguous. Trimming shortened V by 3 bases and J by 5 bases, and 4 bases separated the two germline ends. Per the germline V gene, CDR1 is SGHNT and CDR2 is YENEEA. The CDR3 spans 12 residues. The CDR3 here is CASSFRTGELFF. In nucleotides, the CDR3 is TGTGCCAGCAGCTTCAGAACCGGGGAGCTGTTTTTT.

The chain is built from TRBV27 and TRBJ1-5, with D possibly matching TRBD1 (6 bases). The CDR3 is made up of 13 amino acids. Germline V gene data show CDR1 as MNHEY and CDR2 as SMNVEV (reference sequence). Trimming stripped 6 bases from V and 9 bases from J, with 15 bases between. CDR3 region: CASRPTGRGPQHF. The CDR3, as DNA: TGTGCCAGCAGACCCACAGGGAGGGGGCCCCAGCATTTT.

As regards this clone: The junction departs from germline at one end; a sequencing error may be responsible. Other DNA sequences in the sample encode the same CDR3. The rearrangement joins TRBV6-5 to TRBJ1-2; D unresolved. Per the germline V gene, CDR1 is MNHEY and CDR2 is SVGAGI. The CDR3 has 14 residues. This chain's CDR3 is CASSTSGGGYGYTF. CDR3 in DNA: TGTGCCAGCAGTACCTCGGGCGGAGGCTATGGTTACACCTTC.

This clone was seen a few times. The genes are TRBV5-4 and TRBJ2-7; TRBD2 agrees at 13 bases. This CDR3 contains 15 residues. The J segment lost 3 bases and the V segment lost 4 bases, leaving 4 bases of the junction unmatched. Germline V CDR1 and CDR2: SGHNT, YYREEE (reference sequence). The CDR3 coding sequence is TGTGCCAGCAGCCCCGGGACTAGCGGGGACTACGAGCAGTACTTC. It is translated as CASSPGTSGDYEQYF.

This clone has only a few counts. The V and J genes are TRBV9 and TRBJ2-3, with 7 nucleotides matching TRBD2. The ends lost 4 bases at V and 5 bases at J; junction bases unmatched: 19. The CDR3 totals 18 residues. Germline lookup yields CDR1 SGDLS and CDR2 YYNGEE. CDR3 bases: TGTGCCAGCAGCCAAGGAGCCCCCCTAGCGGTGGGGGGAGATACGCAGTATTTT. It codes for CASSQGAPLAVGGDTQYF. The variable domain in full, completed from reference TRBV9 and TRBJ2-3, reads DSGVTQTPKHLITATGQRVTLRCSPRSGDLSVYWYQQSLDQGLQFLIQYYNGEERAKGNILERFSAQQFPDLHSELNLSSLELGDSALYFCASSQGAPLAVGGDTQYFGPGTRLTVL.

The J gene is TRBJ1-1, the V gene TRBV11-2; perhaps TRBD1 as D (5 bases). Per germline, CDR1 SGHAT and CDR2 FQNNGV. V lost 0 bases and J lost 3, with 5 bases in between. CDR3 length equals 13 residues. CDR3 loop: CASSLDRDTEAFF. CDR3 nucleotides: TGTGCCAGCAGCTTAGACAGGGACACTGAAGCTTTCTTT.

The CDR3 DNA reads TGTGCCAGCAGCTCCGCGGACAGGGTTCGGACTGAAGCTTTCTTT. Translating it yields CASSSADRVRTEAFF. The chain links TRBV7-9 to TRBJ1-1; TRBD1 agrees at 8 bases. This CDR3 spans 15 amino acids. The ends lost 4 bases at V and 5 bases at J; junction bases unmatched: 9. Germline CDR1 and CDR2: SEHNR and FQNEAQ (reference sequence).

This sequence joins TRBV5-1 and TRBJ2-3; D perhaps matches TRBD1 (5 bases). This CDR3 spans 14 amino acids. Between the trimmed V and J ends, which lost 4 bases and 0 bases, there was a span of 9 bases. Germline CDR1 is SGHRS and CDR2 is YFSETQ. DNA for the CDR3: TGCGCCAGCAGCCCGCAGGGAAGCACAGATACGCAGTATTTT. Its protein product is CASSPQGSTDTQYF. The complete variable domain, with remaining parts taken from reference TRBV5-1 and TRBJ2-3, reads KAGVTQTPRYLIKTRGQQVTLSCSPISGHRSVSWYQQTPGQGLQFLFEYFSETQRNKGNFPGRFSGRQFSNSRSEMNVSTLELGDSALYLCASSPQGSTDTQYFGPGTRLTVL.

The chain recombines TRBV27 with TRBJ2-2; D might be TRBD2 (6 bases). The CDR3 extends over 13 amino acids. V was shortened by 6 bases and J by 8 bases, with 13 bases between the two germline ends. CDR1 and CDR2 from the germline V gene are MNHEY and SMNVEV (reference sequence). CDR3 nucleotide sequence: TGTGCCAGCAGCCCGGGACTCCTTGGGGAGCTGTTTTTT. It translates to CASSPGLLGELFF.

The count of this clone is one. The same CDR3 arises from other DNA sequences in this sample as well. This sequence joins TRBV5-3 and TRBJ1-5; D is perhaps TRBD1 (5 bases). TRBV5-3 is assigned to the ORF class and has an uncertain function. There are 17 residues in the CDR3. Trimming took 1 base from V and 2 from J, leaving 16 bases between them. The CDR3 reads CARSLNWQGSGNQPQHF. The CDR3 DNA is TGTGCCAGAAGCTTGAATTGGCAGGGATCAGGCAATCAGCCCCAGCATTTT.

The rearrangement joins TRBV6-5 to TRBJ2-5, with a tentative D call TRBD1 (5 bases). The V end lost 5 bases, the J end lost 0 bases, and 13 bases lay between the germline ends. This CDR3 contains 15 residues. Germline V gene lookup returns CDR1 MNHEY and CDR2 SVGAGI. The CDR3 nucleotides read TGTGCCAGCAGTCGACAGTTGGGTTACCAAGAGACCCAGTACTTC. Encoded protein: CASSRQLGYQETQYF.

The V call is TRBV28, the J call TRBJ2-5, with D uncertain. With the DNA end fitting TRBJ2-7 better, the J assignment may be wrong. The CDR3 sequence is 14 residues long. Per the germline V gene, CDR1 is MDHEN and CDR2 is SYDVKM. The CDR3 reads CASSSLQRYYEQYF. Here the CDR3 DNA reads TGTGCCAGCAGTTCCCTTCAAAGGTACTACGAGCAGTACTTC.

The chain couples TRBV6-1 to TRBJ2-1; unclear D gene. V lost 4 bases and J lost 0, with 10 bases in between. The CDR3 totals 15 residues. In germline, CDR1 is MNHNS, CDR2 SASEGT. The CDR3 nucleotides are TGTGCCAGCAGTGCCCTGCCAGGCTCCTACAATGAGCAGTTCTTC. Encoded protein: CASSALPGSYNEQFF.

V is TRBV14 and J is TRBJ1-6, with D perhaps matching TRBD1 (6 bases). There are 15 residues in the CDR3. Germline-derived CDR1 and CDR2 are SGHDN and FVKESK. Trimming removed 0 bases at V and 7 bases at J, with 10 bases between. In DNA form, the CDR3 reads TGTGCCAGCAGCCAAGATTGGGGGGGCAATTCACCCCTCCACTTT. Translation gives CASSQDWGGNSPLHF. The full variable domain, completed using reference TRBV14 and TRBJ1-6, is EAGVTQFPSHSVIEKGQTVTLRCDPISGHDNLYWYRRVMGKEIKFLLHFVKESKQDESGMPNNRFLAERTGGTYSTLKVQPAELEDSGVYFCASSQDWGGNSPLHFGNGTRLTVT.

The V call is TRBV4-1, the J call TRBJ2-7; 11 bases agree with TRBD2. CDR3 length: 15 residues. CDR1 and CDR2 (germline): MGHRA, YSYEKL. Trimming removed 4 bases from V and 0 bases from J; junction bases left unmatched: 2. This CDR3 reads CASSPTSGSSYEQYF. The CDR3 DNA is TGCGCCAGCAGCCCAACTAGCGGGAGCTCCTACGAGCAGTACTTC.

The chain recombines TRBV10-1 with TRBJ2-3; a possible D gene is TRBD2 (5 bases). V was clipped by 4 bases and J by 8 bases, with 13 bases between them. The CDR3 is made up of 13 amino acids. Germline CDR1 reads WNHNN; CDR2 reads SYGVQD (reference sequence). The CDR3 nucleotides are TGCGCCAGCAGTGGGGGTATCGGGGTTACGCAGTATTTT. It yields the protein CASSGGIGVTQYF.

V is TRBV4-2 and J is TRBJ1-6; the D gene is possibly TRBD1 (5 bases). In germline, CDR1 is LGHNA, CDR2 YNFKEQ. The CDR3 extends over 17 amino acids. Trimming shortened V by 0 bases and J by 6 bases, and 15 bases separated the two germline ends. The CDR3 nucleotides are TGTGCCAGCAGCCAAGATAGAGCCCTGCAGGGTAATTCACCCCTCCACTTT. It codes for CASSQDRALQGNSPLHF.

The gene calls are TRBV7-9 and TRBJ2-2, with 10 bases identical to TRBD1. CDR1 and CDR2 (germline): SEHNR, FQNEAQ (reference sequence). V shed 4 bases and J 6 bases; nucleotides not matched to a gene: 5. The CDR3 covers 15 residues. The CDR3 coding sequence is TGTGCCAGCAGCTCCGACAGGGGGCTACCCGGGGAGCTGTTTTTT. Translating gives CASSSDRGLPGELFF.

This clone was seen more than once but under ten times. The chain recombines TRBV5-8 with TRBJ2-1; 7 positions match TRBD2. Germline CDR1 SGHTS, CDR2 YDEGEE. The trim removed 5 bases at V and 10 bases at J, leaving 15 bases unmatched. This CDR3 is 15 amino acids long. The CDR3 sequence: CASSNGGLPTAEQFF. Here the CDR3 DNA reads TGTGCCAGCAGTAACGGGGGACTACCGACGGCGGAGCAGTTCTTC.

This clone was seen a handful of times. The chain recombines TRBV18 with TRBJ2-3, with D possibly matching TRBD1 (6 bases). Looked up from germline, CDR1 is KGHSH and CDR2 is LQKENI. Trimming left V 0 bases short and J 1 base short, with 11 bases between. CDR3 size: 16 residues. For the CDR3, the DNA is TGTGCCAGCTCACCACCGAGTCGGACAGGCACAGATACGCAGTATTTT. Its translation: CASSPPSRTGTDTQYF.

On this clone: Germline is not matched at one junction end, which may reflect a read error. The J gene is TRBJ2-1, the V gene TRBV7-9, with 7 bases identical to TRBD1. There are 15 residues in the CDR3. The germline V gene encodes CDR1 SEHNR and CDR2 FQNEAQ (reference sequence). The DNA for the CDR3 is TGTTCCAGCAGCTTGGGGACAGCCTCAGTAAATGAGCAGTTCTTC. Its translation: CSSSLGTASVNEQFF.

CDR3 bases: TGTGCCAGCACAACCGGGACAGGGGGCTACGAGCAGTACTTC. Translating gives CASTTGTGGYEQYF. The V call is TRBV2, the J call TRBJ2-7; 11 bases are shared with TRBD1. The V gene's germline CDR1 is SNHLY and CDR2 FYNNEI. V shed 7 bases, J shed 3 bases, and the junction held 5 bases outside the gene matches. The CDR3 loop spans 14 amino acids.

The chain joins TRBV5-4 to TRBJ1-5; D gene uncertain. The CDR3 consists of 13 residues. With 0 bases removed from V and 7 bases from J, the gap between germline ends came to 8 bases. Per the germline V gene, CDR1 is SGHNT and CDR2 is YYREEE (reference sequence). CDR3 region: CASSLEPGQPQHF. The CDR3 DNA follows: TGTGCCAGCAGCTTGGAGCCAGGACAGCCCCAGCATTTT.

This sequence joins TRBV19 and TRBJ2-1, with 13 bases identical to TRBD2. CDR3 length: 18 residues. V gave up 3 bases and J gave up 9 bases; unmatched junction bases: 14. CDR1 is LNHDA and CDR2 is SQIVND in the germline V gene (reference sequence). The CDR3 is CASSIFFSRLAGGGEQFF. Here the CDR3 DNA reads TGTGCCAGTAGTATCTTCTTTTCCCGACTAGCGGGAGGAGGTGAGCAGTTCTTC.

This chain connects TRBV6-1 to TRBJ2-7, with D uncertain. The CDR3 is made up of 13 amino acids. Per germline, CDR1 MNHNS and CDR2 SASEGT. Here the CDR3 reads CFCKEKAAYEQYF. The CDR3 DNA reads as TGTTTTTGCAAGGAGAAGGCGGCATACGAGCAGTACTTC.

This clone occurred a few times. The rearrangement links TRBV10-3 to TRBJ2-3, with 7 bases fitting TRBD2. The germline V gene encodes CDR1 ENHRY and CDR2 SYGVKD. This CDR3 has 17 amino acids. Trimming at V came to 0 bases and at J to 5 bases, leaving 11 bases not matched to a gene. CDR3 coding DNA: TGTGCCATCAGTGAGTCTGGTGGCGGGAGTGGCAGAGATACGCAGTATTTT. Its protein product is CAISESGGGSGRDTQYF.

The chain couples TRBV28 to TRBJ1-2; 9 bases align to TRBD1. The V and J ends lost 2 bases and 2 bases, in that order; junction bases with no gene match: 3. The CDR3 has 15 amino acids. From germline, CDR1 is MDHEN and CDR2 SYDVKM. CDR3 sequence: CASSLSGQGNYGYTF. CDR3 bases: TGTGCCAGCAGTTTAAGCGGACAGGGGAACTATGGCTACACCTTC.

The chain uses TRBV4-2 and TRBJ2-1; D is perhaps TRBD2 (5 bases). This CDR3 region has 14 residues. V lost 1 base and J 5 bases, leaving 9 bases between the germline ends. Germline CDR1 is LGHNA and CDR2 is YNFKEQ. The CDR3 DNA sequence: TGTGCCAGCAGCCAAGGGACTGGTAACAATGAGCAGTTCTTC. Translation: CASSQGTGNNEQFF.